These 15 T cell receptor beta chains originate from one sample sequenced in a study of monozygotic twins with inflammatory bowel disease. From its re-call of the 5' RACE reads, TCRdb lists each CDR3 protein once, without DNA. Listed are hundreds of thousands of distinct CDR3 sequences; more than 2% falls within the top ten. Sequenced: blood. The receptors originated from a human donor with ulcerative colitis or Crohn's disease, or a healthy co-twin of an affected twin (not recorded which).

V usage is TRBV18 and J usage is TRBJ2-3. The germline gives CDR1 KGHSH, CDR2 LQKENI. CDR3 length equals 14 residues. CDR3 loop: CASSPPAYPDTQYF.

The J gene is TRBJ2-1, the V gene TRBV10-3; there is no DNA to check the TCRdb D call of TRBD2. There are 16 residues in the CDR3. CDR1 and CDR2 from the germline V gene are ENHRY and SYGVKD. CDR3 sequence reads: CAISTSGRGSYNEQFF.

This sequence joins TRBV7-8 and TRBJ2-7. Germline V lookup: CDR1 SGHVS, CDR2 FQNEAQ. CDR3 length: 13 residues. CDR3 in amino acids: CASSFSGFYEQYF. The whole variable domain, filled in from reference TRBV7-8 and TRBJ2-7, reads GAGVSQSPRYKVAKRGQDVALRCDPISGHVSLFWYQQALGQGPEFLTYFQNEAQLDKSGLPSDRFFAERPEGSVSTLKIQRTQQEDSAVYLCASSFSGFYEQYFGPGTRLTVT.

The gene calls are TRBV12-3 or TRBV12-4 and TRBJ2-2; the TCRdb call, TRBD2, lacks DNA for checking. The CDR3 has 15 amino acids. The CDR3 spells CASTAPSGYTGELFF.

This chain connects TRBV27 to TRBJ2-2; TCRdb proposes TRBD1, but this gene call is untestable without DNA. CDR3 length: 15 residues. The germline CDR1 and CDR2 sequences are MNHEY and SMNVEV (reference sequence). Here the CDR3 reads CASTSGGYLTGELFF.

The chain joins TRBV18 to TRBJ2-7; TCRdb lists TRBD1, though no DNA is available to test this call. CDR1 KGHSH and CDR2 LQKENI come from the germline V gene. The CDR3 length is 15 residues. The CDR3: CASSPRQGDGFEQYF.

The chain joins TRBV30 to TRBJ2-3; without DNA, the TCRdb call of TRBD1 cannot be checked. The CDR3 has 14 residues. Germline V lookup: CDR1 GTSNPN, CDR2 SVGIG (reference sequence). CDR3 sequence: CAWTTGVVTDTQYF.

This chain links TRBV6-5 with TRBJ1-5; TCRdb reports TRBD1, a call that lacks DNA to check it against. In germline, CDR1 is MNHEY, CDR2 SVGAGI. The CDR3 spans 15 residues. The CDR3 here is CASSYPPGMDQPQHF.

V is TRBV5-1 and J is TRBJ2-2; TCRdb returns TRBD2, unconfirmable since there is no DNA. Germline V gene sequence: CDR1 SGHRS, CDR2 YFSETQ. The CDR3 is made up of 15 amino acids. The CDR3 is CASSADTGGTGELFF.

V gene TRBV20-1 combines with J gene TRBJ2-7. Germline V gives CDR1 DFQATT, CDR2 SNEGSKA (reference sequence). There are 11 residues in the CDR3. CDR3 region: CSARYTYEQYF.

The chain uses TRBV27 and TRBJ1-2; TCRdb returns TRBD1, unconfirmable since there is no DNA. CDR1 MNHEY and CDR2 SMNVEV come from the germline V gene (reference sequence). This CDR3 spans 17 amino acids. This chain's CDR3 is CASSLPLRGDLNYGYTF.

The chain has TRBV20-1 and TRBJ2-5; without DNA, the TCRdb call of TRBD1 cannot be checked. Germline V gene data show CDR1 as DFQATT and CDR2 as SNEGSKA (reference sequence). CDR3 length: 13 amino acids. The CDR3 loop reads CSAPPGRGETQYF.

This rearrangement joins TRBV10-3 to TRBJ2-1. The CDR3 totals 13 residues. CDR1 and CDR2 (germline): ENHRY, SYGVKD. The CDR3 here is CAISELAIGEQFF.

CDR3 loop: CATSGSYGTNEQFF. The rearrangement links TRBV24-1 to TRBJ2-1. The CDR3 runs 14 residues. Germline CDR1 and CDR2: KGHDR and SFDVKD.

V gene TRBV7-2 combines with J gene TRBJ1-2. The germline V gene encodes CDR1 SGHTA and CDR2 FQGNSA. The CDR3 loop spans 12 amino acids. CDR3 loop: CASSSTAWSYTF.